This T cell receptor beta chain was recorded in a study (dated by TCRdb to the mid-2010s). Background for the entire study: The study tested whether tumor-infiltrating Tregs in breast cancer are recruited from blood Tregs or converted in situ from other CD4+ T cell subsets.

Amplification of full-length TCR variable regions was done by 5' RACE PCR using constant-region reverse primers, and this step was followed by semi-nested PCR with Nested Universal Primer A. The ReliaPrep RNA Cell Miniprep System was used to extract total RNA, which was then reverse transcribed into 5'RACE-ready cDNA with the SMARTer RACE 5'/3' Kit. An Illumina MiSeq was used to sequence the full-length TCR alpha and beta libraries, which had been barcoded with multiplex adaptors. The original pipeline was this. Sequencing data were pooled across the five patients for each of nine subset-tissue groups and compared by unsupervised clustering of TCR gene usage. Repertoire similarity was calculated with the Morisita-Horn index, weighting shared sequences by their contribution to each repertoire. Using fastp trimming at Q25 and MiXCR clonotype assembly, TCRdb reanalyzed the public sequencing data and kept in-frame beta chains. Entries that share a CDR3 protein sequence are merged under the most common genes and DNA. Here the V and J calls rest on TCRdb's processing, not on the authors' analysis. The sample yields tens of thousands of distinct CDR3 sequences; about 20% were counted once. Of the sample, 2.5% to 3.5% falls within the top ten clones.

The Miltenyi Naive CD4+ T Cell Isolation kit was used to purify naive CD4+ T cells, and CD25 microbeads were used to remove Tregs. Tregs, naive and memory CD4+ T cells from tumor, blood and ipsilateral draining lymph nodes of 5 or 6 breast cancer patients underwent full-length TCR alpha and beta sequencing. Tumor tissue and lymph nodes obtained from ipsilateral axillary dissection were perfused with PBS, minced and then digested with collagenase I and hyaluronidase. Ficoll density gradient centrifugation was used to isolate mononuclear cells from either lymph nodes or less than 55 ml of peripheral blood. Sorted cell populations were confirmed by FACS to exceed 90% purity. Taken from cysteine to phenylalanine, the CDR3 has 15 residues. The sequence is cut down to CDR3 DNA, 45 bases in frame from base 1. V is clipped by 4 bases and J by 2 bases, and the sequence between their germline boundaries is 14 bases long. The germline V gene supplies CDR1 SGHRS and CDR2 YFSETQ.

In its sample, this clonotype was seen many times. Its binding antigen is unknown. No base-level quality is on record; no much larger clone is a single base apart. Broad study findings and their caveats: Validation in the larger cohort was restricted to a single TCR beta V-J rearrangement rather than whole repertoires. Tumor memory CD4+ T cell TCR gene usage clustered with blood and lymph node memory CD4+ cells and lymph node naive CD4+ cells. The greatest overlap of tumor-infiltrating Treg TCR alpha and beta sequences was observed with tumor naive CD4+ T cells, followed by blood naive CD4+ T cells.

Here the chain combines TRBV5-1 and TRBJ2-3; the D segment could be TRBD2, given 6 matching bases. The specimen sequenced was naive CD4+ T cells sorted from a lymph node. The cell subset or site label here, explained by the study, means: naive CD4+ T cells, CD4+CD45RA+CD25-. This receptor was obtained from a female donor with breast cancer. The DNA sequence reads TGCGCCAGCAGCCCTAGGACTACCCCCACAGATACGCAGTATTTT. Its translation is CASSPRTTPTDTQYF.